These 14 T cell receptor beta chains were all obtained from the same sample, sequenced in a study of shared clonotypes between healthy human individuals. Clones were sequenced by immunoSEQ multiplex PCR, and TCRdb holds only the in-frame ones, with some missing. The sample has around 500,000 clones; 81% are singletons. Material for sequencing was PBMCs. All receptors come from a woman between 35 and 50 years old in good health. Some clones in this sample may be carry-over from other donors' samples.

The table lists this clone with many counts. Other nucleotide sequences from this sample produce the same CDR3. The CDR3 coding sequence is TGTGCCAGCACCGCGGGTGTAAAAGAGACCCAGTACTTC. Amino acid sequence: CASTAGVKETQYF. The chain employs TRBV5-6 and TRBJ2-5; D perhaps matches TRBD2 (5 bases). V shed 6 bases and J shed 3 bases, with 12 bases lying between them. CDR3 length equals 13 residues. Per the germline V gene, CDR1 is SGHDT and CDR2 is YYEEEE.

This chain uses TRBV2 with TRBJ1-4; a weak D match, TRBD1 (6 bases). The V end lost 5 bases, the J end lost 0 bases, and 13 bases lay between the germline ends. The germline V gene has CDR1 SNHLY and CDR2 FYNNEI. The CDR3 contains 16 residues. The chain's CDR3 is CASSLGGPATNEKLFF. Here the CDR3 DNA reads TGTGCCAGCAGTCTGGGGGGGCCCGCAACTAATGAAAAACTGTTTTTT. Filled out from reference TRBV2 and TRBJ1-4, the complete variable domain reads EPEVTQTPSHQVTQMGQEVILRCVPISNHLYFYWYRQILGQKVEFLVSFYNNEISEKSEIFDDQFSVERPDGSNFTLKIRSTKLEDSAMYFCASSLGGPATNEKLFFGSGTQLSVL.

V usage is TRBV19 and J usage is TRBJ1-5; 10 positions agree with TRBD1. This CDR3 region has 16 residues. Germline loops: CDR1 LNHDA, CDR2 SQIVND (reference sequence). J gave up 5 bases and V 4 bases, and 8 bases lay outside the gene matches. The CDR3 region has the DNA TGTGCCAGTAGTACAAGGGACAGGGGACCGGATCAGCCCCAGCATTTT. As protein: CASSTRDRGPDQPQHF.

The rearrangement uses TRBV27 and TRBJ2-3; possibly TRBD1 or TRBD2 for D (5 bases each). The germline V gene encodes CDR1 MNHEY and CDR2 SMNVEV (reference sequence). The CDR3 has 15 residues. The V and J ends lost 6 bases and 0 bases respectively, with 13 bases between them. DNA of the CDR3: TGTGCCAGCAGCCCCAGGGAGATAAGCACAGATACGCAGTATTTT. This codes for CASSPREISTDTQYF.

The CDR3 loop reads CASSLSSGAYEQYF. The CDR3 nucleotides read TGCGCCAGCAGCTTGTCTAGCGGGGCCTACGAGCAGTACTTC. The chain recombines TRBV5-1 with TRBJ2-7; 9 bases align to TRBD2. V was clipped by 1 base and J by 2 bases; unmatched bases: 1. The length of the CDR3 is 14 residues. CDR1 is SGHRS and CDR2 is YFSETQ in the germline V gene. Drawing the rest from reference TRBV5-1 and TRBJ2-7, the complete variable domain is KAGVTQTPRYLIKTRGQQVTLSCSPISGHRSVSWYQQTPGQGLQFLFEYFSETQRNKGNFPGRFSGRQFSNSRSEMNVSTLELGDSALYLCASSLSSGAYEQYFGPGTRLTVT.

Written as DNA, the CDR3 is TGTGCCAGCAGTGGGATGAACCTTAGGACAGATACGCAGTATTTT. This gives the protein CASSGMNLRTDTQYF. This chain links TRBV2 with TRBJ2-3; D is unclear. There are 15 residues in the CDR3. Germline V lookup: CDR1 SNHLY, CDR2 FYNNEI. Between the trimmed V and J ends, which lost 4 bases and 3 bases, there was a span of 14 bases. The full variable domain, with the rest looked up from reference TRBV2 and TRBJ2-3, is EPEVTQTPSHQVTQMGQEVILRCVPISNHLYFYWYRQILGQKVEFLVSFYNNEISEKSEIFDDQFSVERPDGSNFTLKIRSTKLEDSAMYFCASSGMNLRTDTQYFGPGTRLTVL.

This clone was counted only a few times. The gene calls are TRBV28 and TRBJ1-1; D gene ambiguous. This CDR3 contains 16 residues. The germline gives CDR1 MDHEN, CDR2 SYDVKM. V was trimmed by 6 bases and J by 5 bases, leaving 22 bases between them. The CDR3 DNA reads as TGTGCCAGCAGCCTTGGCAGGACTGGCAGGCTGACTGAAGCTTTCTTT. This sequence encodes CASSLGRTGRLTEAFF.

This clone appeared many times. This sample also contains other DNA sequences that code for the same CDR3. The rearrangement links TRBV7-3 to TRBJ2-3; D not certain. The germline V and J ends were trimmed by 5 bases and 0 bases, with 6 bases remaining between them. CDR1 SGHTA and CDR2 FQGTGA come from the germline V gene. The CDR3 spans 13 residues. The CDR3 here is CASSPSSTDTQYF. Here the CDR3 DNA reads TGTGCCAGCAGCCCTTCTAGCACAGATACGCAGTATTTT. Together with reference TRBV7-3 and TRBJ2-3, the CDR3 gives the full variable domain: GAGVSQTPSNKVTEKGKYVELRCDPISGHTALYWYRQSLGQGPEFLIYFQGTGAADDSGLPNDRFFAVRPEGSVSTLKIQRTERGDSAVYLCASSPSSTDTQYFGPGTRLTVL.

The CDR3 sequence is CASSLKGRVHEQYF. The CDR3 DNA is TGTGCCAGCAGTTTAAAGGGCAGGGTCCACGAGCAGTACTTC. The chain links TRBV28 to TRBJ2-7; tentative D call: TRBD1 (5 bases). V was clipped by 2 bases and J by 5 bases, with 13 bases between them. CDR3 length equals 14 residues. The V gene's germline CDR1 is MDHEN and CDR2 SYDVKM.

This chain's CDR3 is CASSKKGQGARNEQFF. The CDR3 DNA follows: TGTGCCAGCAGCAAAAAGGGACAGGGGGCGCGGAATGAGCAGTTCTTC. This chain joins TRBV21-1 and TRBJ2-1; no DNA check was done on the table's D call, TRBD1. TRBV21-1 is a listed pseudogene. The CDR3 length is 16 residues.

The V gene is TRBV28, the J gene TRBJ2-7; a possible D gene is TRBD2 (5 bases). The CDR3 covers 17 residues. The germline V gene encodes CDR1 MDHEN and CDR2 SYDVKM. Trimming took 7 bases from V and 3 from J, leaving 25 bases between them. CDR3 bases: TGTGCCAGCAATCCCCTAGGACTCCAGATGGGAAACTACGAGCAGTACTTC. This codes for CASNPLGLQMGNYEQYF. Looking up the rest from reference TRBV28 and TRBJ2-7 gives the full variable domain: DVKVTQSSRYLVKRTGEKVFLECVQDMDHENMFWYRQDPGLGLRLIYFSYDVKMKEKGDIPEGYSVSREKKERFSLILESASTNQTSMYLCASNPLGLQMGNYEQYFGPGTRLTVT.

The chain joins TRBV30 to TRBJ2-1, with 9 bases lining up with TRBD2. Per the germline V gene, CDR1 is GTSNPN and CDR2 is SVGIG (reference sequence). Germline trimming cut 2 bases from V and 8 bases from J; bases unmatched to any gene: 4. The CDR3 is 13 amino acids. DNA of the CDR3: TGTGCCTGGAGTCGGGGACTAGCTGATGAGCAGTTCTTC. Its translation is CAWSRGLADEQFF.

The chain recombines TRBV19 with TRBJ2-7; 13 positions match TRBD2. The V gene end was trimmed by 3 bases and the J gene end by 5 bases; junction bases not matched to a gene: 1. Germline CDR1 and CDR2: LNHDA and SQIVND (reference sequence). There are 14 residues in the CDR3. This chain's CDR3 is CASSMGTSGNEQYF. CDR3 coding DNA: TGTGCCAGTAGTATGGGGACTAGCGGGAACGAGCAGTACTTC.

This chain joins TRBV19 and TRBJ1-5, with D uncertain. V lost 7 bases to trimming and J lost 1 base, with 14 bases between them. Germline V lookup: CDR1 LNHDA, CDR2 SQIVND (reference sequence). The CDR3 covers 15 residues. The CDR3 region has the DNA TGTGCCAGTAAAAGAGAGACACTCAGCAATCAGCCCCAGCATTTT. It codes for CASKRETLSNQPQHF.